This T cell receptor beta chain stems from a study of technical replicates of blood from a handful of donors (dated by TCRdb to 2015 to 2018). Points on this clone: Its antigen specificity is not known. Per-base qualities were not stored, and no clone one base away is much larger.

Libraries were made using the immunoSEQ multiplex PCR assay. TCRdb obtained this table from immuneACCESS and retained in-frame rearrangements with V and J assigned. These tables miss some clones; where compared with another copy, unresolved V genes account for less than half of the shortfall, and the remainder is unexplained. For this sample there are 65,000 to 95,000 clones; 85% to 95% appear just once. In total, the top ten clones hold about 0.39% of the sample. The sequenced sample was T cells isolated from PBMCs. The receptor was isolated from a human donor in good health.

CDR3 loop: CASNGRGGLDGYTF. In nucleotide form, the sequence is TGTGCCAGCAATGGAAGGGGGGGATTGGATGGCTACACCTTC. The chain is encoded by TRBV6-5 joined to TRBJ1-2, and possibly TRBD1, on 6 matching bases. Inclusive of the bounding cysteine and phenylalanine, the CDR3 is 14 residues long. The retained sequence is limited to the CDR3, 42 bases, with the frame set at the first base. The germline V gene sets CDR1 to MNHEY and CDR2 to SVGAGI. Between the V and J ends, shortened by 7 bases and 6 bases respectively, the junction contains 18 bases.